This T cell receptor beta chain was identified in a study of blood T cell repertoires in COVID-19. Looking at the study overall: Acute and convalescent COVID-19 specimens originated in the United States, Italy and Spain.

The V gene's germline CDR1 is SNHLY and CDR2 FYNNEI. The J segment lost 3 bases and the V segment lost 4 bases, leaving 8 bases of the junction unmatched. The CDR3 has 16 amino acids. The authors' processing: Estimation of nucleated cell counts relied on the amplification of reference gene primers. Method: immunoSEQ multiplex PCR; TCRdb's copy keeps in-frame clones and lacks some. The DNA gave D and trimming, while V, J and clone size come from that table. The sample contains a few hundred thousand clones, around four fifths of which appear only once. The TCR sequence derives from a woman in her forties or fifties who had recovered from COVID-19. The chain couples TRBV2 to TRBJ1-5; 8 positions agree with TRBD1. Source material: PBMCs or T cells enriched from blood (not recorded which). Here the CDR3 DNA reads TGTGCCAGCAGTGGGCAGGGGGCGATTAACAATCAGCCCCAGCATTTT. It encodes CASSGQGAINNQPQHF.